These 28 T cell receptor beta chains came from one sample sequenced in a study of identifying expanded T cells in peripheral blood. Method: immunoSEQ multiplex PCR; TCRdb's copy keeps in-frame clones and lacks some. In the table there are about 80,000 clones, 65% to 85% of which are singletons. Input material: blood. The receptors come from a person between 18 and 75 years old in good health.

This chain connects TRBV4-1 to TRBJ2-1; D is possibly TRBD1 (6 bases). V gave up 3 bases and J gave up 6 bases, with 18 bases separating them. Germline values: CDR1 MGHRA, CDR2 YSYEKL. CDR3 length: 16 amino acids. In nucleotides, the CDR3 is TGCGCCAGCAGCCACGAGACAGGCCCTCTGGGCAATGAGCAGTTCTTC. It is translated as CASSHETGPLGNEQFF.

The chain employs TRBV7-9 and TRBJ2-4; D might be TRBD2 (6 bases). Trimming stripped 4 bases from V and 0 bases from J, with 16 bases between. The V gene's germline CDR1 is SEHNR and CDR2 FQNEAQ (reference sequence). The CDR3 spans 17 residues. The CDR3 sequence: CASSSFRGTIAKNIQYF. DNA of the CDR3: TGTGCCAGCAGCTCGTTCCGGGGGACCATAGCCAAAAACATTCAGTACTTC.

V usage is TRBV25-1 and J usage is TRBJ1-3; D remains unclear. With 7 bases removed from V and 2 bases from J, the gap between germline ends came to 6 bases. The CDR3 has 12 amino acids. Germline loops: CDR1 MGHDK, CDR2 SYGVNS. The CDR3 reads CASKTTGNTIYF. CDR3 nucleotides: TGTGCCAGCAAAACAACTGGAAACACCATATATTTT. Together with reference TRBV25-1 and TRBJ1-3, the CDR3 gives the full variable domain: EADIYQTPRYLVIGTGKKITLECSQTMGHDKMYWYQQDPGMELHLIHYSYGVNSTEKGDLSSESTVSRIRTEHFPLTLESARPSHTSQYLCASKTTGNTIYFGEGSWLTVV.

The V and J genes are TRBV4-3 and TRBJ1-5, with D unclear. This CDR3 contains 14 residues. Germline-derived CDR1 and CDR2 are LGHNA and YSLEER. Between the trimmed V and J ends, which lost 5 bases and 3 bases, there was a span of 11 bases. The CDR3 bases are TGCGCCAGCAGCATAGGACGGCTCAATCAGCCCCAGCATTTT. It encodes CASSIGRLNQPQHF.

V gene TRBV7-8 combines with J gene TRBJ2-7; no clear D gene. Germline V lookup: CDR1 SGHVS, CDR2 FQNEAQ. V lost 2 bases and J 2 bases, leaving 10 bases between the germline ends. The CDR3 totals 14 residues. The CDR3 here is CASSLLGFTYEQYF. The CDR3 coding sequence is TGTGCCAGCAGCTTATTGGGGTTTACCTACGAGCAGTACTTC.

CDR3 nucleotide sequence: TGTGCCACCAGCAGAGCTAGGGTCAGCACTAATGAAAAACTGTTTTTT. Translating gives CATSRARVSTNEKLFF. The chain couples TRBV15 to TRBJ1-4; D uncertain. The CDR3 contains 16 residues. V lost 1 base to trimming and J lost 2 bases, with 11 bases between them. Germline V gene lookup returns CDR1 LNHNV and CDR2 YYDKDF (reference sequence).

The chain couples TRBV18 to TRBJ2-7, with unresolved D. V lost 3 bases and J 1 base, leaving 4 bases between the germline ends. The germline V gene encodes CDR1 KGHSH and CDR2 LQKENI. The CDR3 spans 12 residues. The CDR3 sequence: CASSPGSYEQYF. In DNA form, the CDR3 reads TGTGCCAGCTCACCCGGGTCCTACGAGCAGTACTTC.

The V gene is TRBV11-1, the J gene TRBJ2-1; D is ambiguous. Germline CDR1 SGHAT, CDR2 FQDESV (reference sequence). The ends were cut back, 3 bases at V and 0 bases at J, with 9 bases in the middle. This CDR3 has 15 residues. CDR3 sequence: CASSFGGSSYNEQFF. In DNA, the CDR3 is TGTGCCAGCAGCTTCGGCGGAAGCTCCTACAATGAGCAGTTCTTC. The full variable domain, its missing parts supplied by reference TRBV11-1 and TRBJ2-1, is EAEVAQSPRYKITEKSQAVAFWCDPISGHATLYWYRQILGQGPELLVQFQDESVVDDSQLPKDRFSAERLKGVDSTLKIQPAELGDSAMYLCASSFGGSSYNEQFFGPGTRLTVL.

The chain combines TRBV28 with TRBJ2-3; 12 bases agree with TRBD2. Losses at the gene ends were 4 bases for V and 5 bases for J; bases not matched to a gene: 7. Per the germline V gene, CDR1 is MDHEN and CDR2 is SYDVKM. The CDR3 loop spans 16 amino acids. CDR3 DNA sequence: TGTGCCAGCAGTTCACGACTAGCGGGAGTGTTAGATACGCAGTATTTT. It yields the protein CASSSRLAGVLDTQYF.

The chain has TRBV27 and TRBJ2-7; D is perhaps TRBD1 (5 bases). The germline CDR1 and CDR2 sequences are MNHEY and SMNVEV (reference sequence). There are 14 residues in the CDR3. Between the trimmed V and J ends, which lost 2 bases and 7 bases, there was a span of 15 bases. The CDR3, as DNA: TGTGCCAGCAGTTTAGGCCAGGGTAATTCGGAGCAGTACTTC. Translating it yields CASSLGQGNSEQYF.

V is TRBV19 and J is TRBJ2-3; the match to TRBD1 covers 10 bases. This CDR3 comprises 18 residues. CDR1 LNHDA and CDR2 SQIVND come from the germline V gene (reference sequence). V shed 0 bases and J 5 bases; nucleotides not matched to a gene: 11. CDR3 region: CASSIDSTGGISQDTQYF. CDR3 nucleotides: TGTGCCAGTAGTATAGATTCGACAGGGGGCATCTCACAAGATACGCAGTATTTT.

V gene TRBV6-6 combines with J gene TRBJ1-5, with TRBD1 as a possible D gene (5 bases). CDR1 and CDR2 (germline): MNHNY, SVGAGI (reference sequence). With 5 bases removed from V and 3 bases from J, the gap between germline ends came to 11 bases. The CDR3 has 14 amino acids. CDR3 protein: CASSNQGYNQPQHF. The CDR3 DNA is TGTGCCAGCAGTAACCAGGGTTACAATCAGCCCCAGCATTTT.

This clone was seen just once. The V and J genes are TRBV7-2 and TRBJ2-5; 7 bases are shared with TRBD1. The germline V gene has CDR1 SGHTA and CDR2 FQGNSA. The CDR3 is 15 residues long. V shed 5 bases, J shed 2 bases, and the junction held 8 bases outside the gene matches. The CDR3 here is CASSTQTGPQETQYF. The CDR3 nucleotides read TGTGCCAGCAGCACCCAGACAGGGCCTCAAGAGACCCAGTACTTC. The full variable domain, completed using reference TRBV7-2 and TRBJ2-5, is GAGVSQSPSNKVTEKGKDVELRCDPISGHTALYWYRQSLGQGLEFLIYFQGNSAPDKSGLPSDRFSAERTGGSVSTLTIQRTQQEDSAVYLCASSTQTGPQETQYFGPGTRLLVL.

The rearrangement uses TRBV5-6 and TRBJ1-4; 9 bases are shared with TRBD1. CDR3 length equals 16 residues. From germline, CDR1 is SGHDT and CDR2 YYEEEE. The V gene end was trimmed by 2 bases and the J gene end by 7 bases; junction bases not matched to a gene: 9. CDR3 nucleotide sequence: TGTGCCAGCAGCTTCCCGGGACAGGGAATCGGTGAAAAACTGTTTTTT. It translates to CASSFPGQGIGEKLFF.

This sequence joins TRBV7-2 and TRBJ2-7; 12 bases agree with TRBD2. This CDR3 contains 15 residues. The germline V gene encodes CDR1 SGHTA and CDR2 FQGNSA. The V and J ends lost 2 bases and 5 bases, in that order; junction bases with no gene match: 4. The CDR3 reads CASSLQTSGSDEQYF. The CDR3 nucleotides are TGTGCCAGCAGCTTACAGACTAGCGGGAGCGACGAGCAGTACTTC. Combining the CDR3 with reference TRBV7-2 and TRBJ2-7 gives the whole variable domain GAGVSQSPSNKVTEKGKDVELRCDPISGHTALYWYRQSLGQGLEFLIYFQGNSAPDKSGLPSDRFSAERTGGSVSTLTIQRTQQEDSAVYLCASSLQTSGSDEQYFGPGTRLTVT.

V is TRBV9 and J is TRBJ1-4; D possibly corresponds to TRBD1 (5 bases). Germline loops: CDR1 SGDLS, CDR2 YYNGEE. With 4 bases removed from V and 2 bases from J, the gap between germline ends came to 12 bases. The CDR3 is made up of 15 amino acids. The CDR3 DNA sequence: TGTGCCAGCAGCCCCCGCGGGGCGACTAATGAAAAACTGTTTTTT. It translates to CASSPRGATNEKLFF.

The chain has TRBV21-1 and TRBJ2-3; the table's D call of TRBD1 was not tested on the DNA. TRBV21-1 is shown as a pseudogene. This CDR3 is built from 18 residues. The CDR3 region has the DNA TGTGCCAGCAGCAAAGCGGCGGGACAGGGCCGTGACACAGATACGCAGTATTTT. The encoded protein is CASSKAAGQGRDTDTQYF.

This chain uses TRBV19 with TRBJ1-2; D remains ambiguous. Germline V gene data show CDR1 as LNHDA and CDR2 as SQIVND (reference sequence). Trimming left V 2 bases short and J 2 bases short, with 6 bases between. This CDR3 comprises 13 residues. This CDR3 is CASSIQRNYGYTF. CDR3 DNA sequence: TGTGCCAGTAGTATACAGAGGAACTATGGCTACACCTTC.

In its sample, this clone was seen a few times. One junction end does not reproduce the germline sequence, and a read error may be involved. The rearrangement uses TRBV9 and TRBJ1-2; 8 bases are shared with TRBD1. This CDR3 is built from 14 residues. CDR1 is SGDLS, CDR2 YYNGEE, per germline. This CDR3 is CASSDPRRDRNFAF. The CDR3 bases are TGTGCCAGCAGCGACCCACGGCGGGACAGGAACTTTGCCTTC.

The chain links TRBV19 to TRBJ2-7; D is perhaps TRBD2 (5 bases). The CDR3 has 14 amino acids. CDR1 is LNHDA and CDR2 is SQIVND in the germline V gene (reference sequence). V gave up 3 bases and J gave up 0 bases, with 9 bases separating them. CDR3 bases: TGTGCCAGTAGTATCAGGAGGAGCTCCTACGAGCAGTACTTC. Its protein product is CASSIRRSSYEQYF.

This rearrangement joins TRBV7-9 to TRBJ1-4, with D possibly being TRBD1 (5 bases). Germline V gene lookup returns CDR1 SEHNR and CDR2 FQNEAQ (reference sequence). This CDR3 is 15 amino acids long. V lost 3 bases, J lost 0 bases, and 8 bases lay in between. The CDR3 DNA sequence: TGTGCCAGCAGCTTGAGGGACGCAACTAATGAAAAACTGTTTTTT. Protein sequence: CASSLRDATNEKLFF.

V gene TRBV15 combines with J gene TRBJ2-1; TRBD1 matches at 9 bases. The CDR3 length is 14 residues. The germline CDR1 and CDR2 sequences are LNHNV and YYDKDF (reference sequence). Unmatched junction bases numbered 1, after V lost 5 bases and J lost 2 bases. CDR3: CATSYRGPYNEQFF. CDR3 coding DNA: TGTGCCACCAGCTACAGGGGGCCCTACAATGAGCAGTTCTTC.

The chain is built from TRBV4-2 and TRBJ2-3, with D possibly TRBD2 on 5 matching bases. Germline V CDR1 and CDR2: LGHNA, YNFKEQ. V lost 0 bases to trimming and J lost 0 bases, with 16 bases between them. CDR3 length equals 18 residues. DNA of the CDR3: TGTGCCAGCAGCCAAGAATTTCGGACTTTTCCTAGCACAGATACGCAGTATTTT. Translated, it gives CASSQEFRTFPSTDTQYF.

V is TRBV9 and J is TRBJ1-2; D gene ambiguous. The V end lost 0 bases, the J end lost 8 bases, and 17 bases lay between the germline ends. This CDR3 contains 15 residues. The germline V gene encodes CDR1 SGDLS and CDR2 YYNGEE. Here the CDR3 DNA reads TGTGCCAGCAGCGTAGACCTGGGTCTGGTTTACGGCTACACCTTC. This translates into CASSVDLGLVYGYTF. Based on the CDR3 plus reference TRBV9 and TRBJ1-2, the full variable domain is DSGVTQTPKHLITATGQRVTLRCSPRSGDLSVYWYQQSLDQGLQFLIQYYNGEERAKGNILERFSAQQFPDLHSELNLSSLELGDSALYFCASSVDLGLVYGYTFGSGTRLTVV.

V and J are TRBV7-2 and TRBJ1-2, with TRBD1 as a possible D gene (5 bases). Deletions cut 5 bases from V and 2 bases from J, with 15 bases between. This CDR3 is 15 amino acids long. The germline gives CDR1 SGHTA, CDR2 FQGNSA. CDR3 bases: TGTGCCAGCAGCAAGACGAGGACACCAAACTATGGCTACACCTTC. This encodes CASSKTRTPNYGYTF.

This clone was picked up a small number of times. This chain links TRBV7-9 with TRBJ2-1, with D unresolved. V lost 2 bases and J 8 bases, leaving 7 bases between the germline ends. CDR1 and CDR2 from the germline V gene are SEHNR and FQNEAQ (reference sequence). The CDR3 extends over 12 amino acids. DNA for the CDR3: TGTGCCAGCAGCTTAATATTCGATGAGCAGTTCTTC. Its translation: CASSLIFDEQFF.

V and J are TRBV28 and TRBJ1-2; TRBD1 matches 7 bases. The CDR3 spans 16 residues. CDR1 is MDHEN and CDR2 is SYDVKM in the germline V gene. V shed 7 bases and J 3 bases; nucleotides not matched to a gene: 14. CDR3 in amino acids: CASNNRGSQLDYGYTF. CDR3 nucleotide sequence: TGTGCCAGCAATAACAGGGGATCCCAGCTAGACTATGGCTACACCTTC.

This sequence joins TRBV15 and TRBJ1-3; TRBD1 matches 7 bases. Germline V gene sequence: CDR1 LNHNV, CDR2 YYDKDF (reference sequence). CDR3 length: 16 residues. V gave up 1 base and J gave up 4 bases; unmatched junction bases: 7. In nucleotides, the CDR3 is TGTGCCACCAGCAGAGCCCCGACAGGGCTCGGAAACACCATATATTTT. Translated, it gives CATSRAPTGLGNTIYF.